This T cell receptor (beta chain) was found in a study of CD8 T cells in Susac syndrome. Study at large: At the time their blood was drawn, patients with Susac syndrome were either therapy-naive, on corticosteroids (with some of them also receiving intravenous immunoglobulin), or on intravenous immunoglobulin alone.

Random-hexamer reverse transcription was applied to roughly 0.5 to 1 ug RNA. A single record per CDR3 protein comes from TCRdb applying MiXCR to the immunoSEQ multiplex PCR reads. Of about 240,000 distinct CDR3 sequences listed, about 96% are singletons. The authors sequenced TCR beta from blood CD8+ and CD4+ T cells. Trimming removed 3 bases from V and 6 bases from J; junction bases left unmatched: 2. The CDR3 length is 13 residues. Germline loops: CDR1 SGDLS, CDR2 YYNGEE. The sample comprised CD4+ T cells from PBMCs. V usage is TRBV9 and J usage is TRBJ2-1; 8 positions match TRBD1. The TCR comes from a human donor with Susac syndrome. The CDR3: CASSGTGGNEQFF. In DNA form, the CDR3 reads TGTGCCAGCAGCGGTACAGGGGGCAATGAGCAGTTCTTC. The whole variable domain, remainder taken from reference TRBV9 and TRBJ2-1, is DSGVTQTPKHLITATGQRVTLRCSPRSGDLSVYWYQQSLDQGLQFLIQYYNGEERAKGNILERFSAQQFPDLHSELNLSSLELGDSALYFCASSGTGGNEQFFGPGTRLTVL.